This TCR beta chain emerged from a study of control samples from healthy donors and cancer patients. TCRdb keeps only in-frame clones here, not all; method: immunoSEQ multiplex PCR. The sample consists of under 450,000 clones, about nine tenths of them appearing once. Germline V gene sequence: CDR1 MNHEY, CDR2 SMNVEV (reference sequence). V lost 5 bases and J 0 bases, leaving 8 bases between the germline ends. This CDR3 region has 13 residues. The sample consisted of PBMCs. The TCR was taken from a man aged 40-55 years with head and neck cancer. This rearrangement joins TRBV27 to TRBJ2-7; no definite D call. Here the CDR3 reads CASSGRTSYEQYF. DNA for the CDR3: TGTGCCAGCAGTGGACGCACCTCCTACGAGCAGTACTTC.